This T cell receptor (beta chain) was recorded in a study of T cells expressing NK-cell markers. Findings and limits, study-wide: These clonotypes also led the CD3+CD56-NKG2C+ fraction in four donors.

Regarding this clonotype: Antigen: not known.

TCRdb re-called the 5' RACE reads and gives one entry per CDR3 protein, without DNA. The table counts about 160,000 distinct CDR3 sequences; roughly 20% lies in the top ten. CDR3 length equals 14 residues. The chain carries TRBV12-3 or TRBV12-4 and TRBJ2-5; lacking DNA, the TRBD2 call made by TCRdb goes unchecked. The clonotype comes from a woman aged 18 to 75 in good health. The source material was blood T cells: a sorted CD56 or NKG2C T cell subset, CD4+ or CD8+ T cells, or bulk PBMC T cells (not recorded which). CDR3 protein: CASRRVGGEGTQYF.